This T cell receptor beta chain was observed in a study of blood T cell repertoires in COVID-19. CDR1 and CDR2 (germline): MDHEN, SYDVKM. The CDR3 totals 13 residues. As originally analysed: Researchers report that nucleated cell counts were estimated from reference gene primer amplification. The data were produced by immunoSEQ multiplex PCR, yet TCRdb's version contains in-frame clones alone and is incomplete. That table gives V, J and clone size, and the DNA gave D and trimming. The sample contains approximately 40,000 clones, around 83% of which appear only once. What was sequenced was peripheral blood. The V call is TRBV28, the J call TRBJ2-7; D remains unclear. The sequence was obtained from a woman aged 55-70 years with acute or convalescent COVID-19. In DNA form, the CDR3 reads TGTGTTTCTCGGCCCGCGGCCTCCTACGAGCAGTACTTC. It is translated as CVSRPAASYEQYF.